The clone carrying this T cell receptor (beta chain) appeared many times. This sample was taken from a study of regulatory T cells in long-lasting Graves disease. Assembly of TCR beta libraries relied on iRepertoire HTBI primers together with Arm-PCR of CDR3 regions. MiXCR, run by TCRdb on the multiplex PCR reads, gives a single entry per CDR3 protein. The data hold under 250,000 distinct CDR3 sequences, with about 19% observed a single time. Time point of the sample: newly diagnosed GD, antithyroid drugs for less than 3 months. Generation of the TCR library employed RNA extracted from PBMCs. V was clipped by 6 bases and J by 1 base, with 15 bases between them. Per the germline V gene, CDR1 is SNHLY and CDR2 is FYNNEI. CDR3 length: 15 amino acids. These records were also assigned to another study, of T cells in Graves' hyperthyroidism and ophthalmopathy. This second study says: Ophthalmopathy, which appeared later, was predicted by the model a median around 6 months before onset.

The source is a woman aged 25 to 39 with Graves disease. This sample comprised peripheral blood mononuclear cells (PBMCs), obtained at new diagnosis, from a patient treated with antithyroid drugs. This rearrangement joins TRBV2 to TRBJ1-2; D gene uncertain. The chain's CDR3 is CASSVDPSNNYGYTF. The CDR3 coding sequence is TGTGCCAGCAGCGTTGACCCCTCCAATAACTATGGCTACACCTTC. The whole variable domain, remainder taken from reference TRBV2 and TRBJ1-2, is EPEVTQTPSHQVTQMGQEVILRCVPISNHLYFYWYRQILGQKVEFLVSFYNNEISEKSEIFDDQFSVERPDGSNFTLKIRSTKLEDSAMYFCASSVDPSNNYGYTFGSGTRLTVV.